This paragraph reports one TCR beta chain. Per the original data handling: Reference gene primer amplification gave nucleated cell count estimates. TCRdb keeps only in-frame clones here, not all; method: immunoSEQ multiplex PCR. D and trimming were read from the DNA, whereas the V and J calls and clone size are those reported in that table. This table holds more than 150,000 clones, about 95% found once. This record belongs to a study of blood T cell repertoires in COVID-19. Study in general: Acute and convalescent COVID-19 samples came from the United States, Italy and Spain.

Recruited during active infection, patients (from Seattle) were subsequently followed longitudinally. The clonotype originates from a young man with COVID-19, enrolled during active disease. Sequencing used peripheral blood.

The CDR3 region is CASSRRAGGPRGETQYF. The CDR3 bases are TGTGCCAGCAGCCGTCGAGCGGGGGGGCCTAGAGGAGAGACCCAGTACTTC. The V gene is TRBV3-1 (or the pseudogene TRBV3-2), the J gene TRBJ2-5; 10 nucleotides match TRBD2. CDR1 is LGHDT, CDR2 YNNKEL, per germline (reference sequence). This CDR3 is built from 17 residues. V was clipped by 4 bases and J by 4 bases; unmatched bases: 12.